The 30 T cell receptor beta chains below all came from one sample that was sequenced in a study of beta chain features in type 1 diabetes. Expressed TCRB transcripts were sequenced because the entire RNA isolate underwent reverse transcription. Here immunoSEQ multiplex PCR was the method, and the copy in TCRdb shows in-frame clones only, minus some. The sample consists of some 240,000 clones, roughly a tenth of them appearing once. The sequencing sample was made of central memory CD4+ T cells from blood. These receptors were taken from a man between 18 and 35 years old in good health.

The chain carries TRBV29-1 and TRBJ2-7, with D maybe TRBD2 (6 bases). Per germline, CDR1 SQVTM and CDR2 ANQGSEA. Trimming took 1 base from V and 7 from J, leaving 11 bases between them. The CDR3 contains 12 residues. The DNA for the CDR3 is TGCAGCGTTGAAGGCCCCCGGGGGGAGCAGTACTTC. Translated, it gives CSVEGPRGEQYF.

The chain links TRBV9 to TRBJ2-1, with D possibly being TRBD2 (6 bases). Trimming removed 1 base at V and 5 bases at J, with 16 bases between. The germline gives CDR1 SGDLS, CDR2 YYNGEE. The CDR3 is 16 amino acids. DNA of the CDR3: TGTGCCAGCAGCGTAATCGGGGGAGGCCCAGACAATGAGCAGTTCTTC. It codes for CASSVIGGGPDNEQFF. The full variable domain, its missing parts supplied by reference TRBV9 and TRBJ2-1, is DSGVTQTPKHLITATGQRVTLRCSPRSGDLSVYWYQQSLDQGLQFLIQYYNGEERAKGNILERFSAQQFPDLHSELNLSSLELGDSALYFCASSVIGGGPDNEQFFGPGTRLTVL.

V gene TRBV20-1 combines with J gene TRBJ1-2; D is possibly TRBD1 (5 bases). This CDR3 has 9 amino acids. Trimming took 6 bases from V and 13 from J, leaving 12 bases between them. Per the germline V gene, CDR1 is DFQATT and CDR2 is SNEGSKA (reference sequence). Here the CDR3 DNA reads TGCAGTGCCCGGGACGGCGGCACCTTC. This codes for CSARDGGTF.

At least ten counts were recorded for this clone. The genes are TRBV18 and TRBJ2-3, with D unresolved. The CDR3 consists of 15 residues. With 4 bases removed from V and 3 bases from J, the gap between germline ends came to 14 bases. The germline CDR1 and CDR2 sequences are KGHSH and LQKENI. The CDR3 reads CASSHSQLWTDTQYF. DNA for the CDR3: TGTGCCAGCTCACATAGTCAGTTATGGACAGATACGCAGTATTTT.

This clone came up a few times. This chain joins TRBV29-1 and TRBJ2-5; 10 bases line up with TRBD1. This CDR3 spans 14 amino acids. With V trimmed by 7 bases and J by 4 bases, 9 bases remained unmatched. Germline CDR1 is SQVTM and CDR2 is ANQGSEA. CDR3 amino acids: CSAQGQGMRETQYF. The CDR3 region has the DNA TGCAGCGCCCAGGGACAGGGGATGAGAGAGACCCAGTACTTC.

The V and J genes are TRBV10-3 and TRBJ1-3, with D possibly being TRBD1 (5 bases). The CDR3 has 17 amino acids. The V and J ends lost 0 bases and 0 bases respectively, with 12 bases between them. Germline CDR1 is ENHRY and CDR2 is SYGVKD. Written as DNA, the CDR3 is TGTGCCATCAGTGAGTCGATCACAGGATCCTCTGGAAACACCATATATTTT. Protein sequence: CAISESITGSSGNTIYF.

The chain couples TRBV7-9 to TRBJ2-7; the D gene is possibly TRBD1 (6 bases). Germline-derived CDR1 and CDR2 are SEHNR and FQNEAQ (reference sequence). The CDR3 loop spans 15 amino acids. V shed 3 bases and J shed 2 bases, with 14 bases lying between them. DNA for the CDR3: TGTGCCAGCAGCTTCCTAGGGGGTATCGCCTACGAGCAGTACTTC. Amino acid sequence: CASSFLGGIAYEQYF.

The rearrangement links TRBV30 to TRBJ1-4; D remains ambiguous. Trimming shortened V by 3 bases and J by 4 bases, and 15 bases separated the two germline ends. The CDR3 is 15 amino acids. In germline, CDR1 is GTSNPN, CDR2 SVGIG (reference sequence). In DNA form, the CDR3 reads TGTGCCTGGAGAGTTATCGCGGTAATTAATGAAAAACTGTTTTTT. This encodes CAWRVIAVINEKLFF.

The rearrangement uses TRBV29-1 and TRBJ2-5; no clear D. The CDR3 runs 12 residues. From germline, CDR1 is SQVTM and CDR2 ANQGSEA. Between the trimmed V and J ends, which lost 6 bases and 5 bases, there was a span of 13 bases. The DNA of the CDR3 is TGCAGCGTCTCAGTGGGCCGGGAGACCCAGTACTTC. It is translated as CSVSVGRETQYF.

This clone was counted ten times or more. The chain recombines TRBV6-6 with TRBJ2-5, with 9 bases fitting TRBD2. With 5 bases clipped from V and 4 bases from J, the junction kept 2 bases outside the gene matches. The CDR3 covers 13 residues. Per the germline V gene, CDR1 is MNHNY and CDR2 is SVGAGI (reference sequence). The DNA for the CDR3 is TGTGCCAGCAGTCCTAGCGGGACAGAGACCCAGTACTTC. It codes for CASSPSGTETQYF.

The chain links TRBV29-1 to TRBJ2-5, with D perhaps matching TRBD1 (8 bases). The V end was cut by 6 bases, the J end by 2 bases, with 16 bases between. CDR3 length: 14 residues. Germline CDR1 and CDR2: SQVTM and ANQGSEA. CDR3 region: CSVGGTGLQETQYF. In nucleotides, the CDR3 is TGCAGCGTGGGGGGGACAGGTCTTCAAGAGACCCAGTACTTC.

A few counts support this clone. The CDR3 sequence: CASSQVVSFQETQYF. The CDR3 nucleotides read TGTGCCAGCAGCCAAGTTGTCTCATTCCAAGAGACCCAGTACTTC. The chain carries TRBV14 and TRBJ2-5; D gene uncertain. In germline, CDR1 is SGHDN, CDR2 FVKESK. The V end was cut by 1 base, the J end by 1 base, with 10 bases between. The CDR3 is 15 amino acids.

Worth noting for this clone: Other DNA variants within this sample encode the same CDR3. This chain links TRBV29-1 with TRBJ1-1; no definite D call. Germline V gives CDR1 SQVTM, CDR2 ANQGSEA. V lost 5 bases and J 6 bases, leaving 10 bases between the germline ends. The CDR3 runs to 11 residues. The chain's CDR3 is CSVSRRAEAFF. Written as DNA, the CDR3 is TGCAGCGTTAGTAGAAGGGCTGAAGCTTTCTTT.

The chain combines TRBV5-1 with TRBJ1-2; no definite D call. The ends were cut back, 0 bases at V and 1 base at J, with 10 bases in the middle. Germline V gene sequence: CDR1 SGHRS, CDR2 YFSETQ. The CDR3 covers 15 residues. The CDR3 loop reads CASSLVGGSNYGYTF. The CDR3, as DNA: TGCGCCAGCAGCTTGGTTGGCGGCAGTAACTATGGCTACACCTTC.

The gene calls are TRBV25-1 and TRBJ2-2; 14 positions agree with TRBD2. The length of the CDR3 is 17 residues. Germline CDR1 reads MGHDK; CDR2 reads SYGVNS. The junction had 7 bases not matched to a gene; V was cut back by 3 bases and J by 7 bases. Here the CDR3 DNA reads TGTGCCAGCAGTGACTCCGGGACTAGCGGGAGAATCGGGGAGCTGTTTTTT. This sequence encodes CASSDSGTSGRIGELFF.

This clone has just a few counts. This chain uses TRBV18 with TRBJ2-3; D is unclear. V gave up 8 bases and J gave up 2 bases, with 11 bases separating them. The germline V gene has CDR1 KGHSH and CDR2 LQKENI. The CDR3 loop spans 13 amino acids. The CDR3 nucleotides are TGTGCCAGCCAGGTTTCCGTCACAGATACGCAGTATTTT. It specifies CASQVSVTDTQYF.

This clone was seen repeatedly, ten times or more. The chain links TRBV15 to TRBJ2-4; D is possibly TRBD1 (5 bases). The V end lost 6 bases, the J end lost 4 bases, and 16 bases lay between the germline ends. CDR1 is LNHNV, CDR2 YYDKDF, per germline (reference sequence). This CDR3 contains 15 residues. The CDR3 is CATRGPGGAKNIQYF. DNA for the CDR3: TGTGCCACCAGGGGCCCGGGTGGGGCGAAAAACATTCAGTACTTC.

This clone occurred a few times. In DNA, the CDR3 is TGCGCCAGCAGCCAGGTCATCTACGAAAAACTGTTTTTT. Protein sequence: CASSQVIYEKLFF. The chain carries TRBV4-3 and TRBJ1-4; D gene unclear. V lost 3 bases, J lost 8 bases, and 10 bases lay in between. Germline V gene lookup returns CDR1 LGHNA and CDR2 YSLEER. The CDR3 totals 13 residues.

J is TRBJ2-5 and V is TRBV5-4, with D hard to call. Trimming shortened V by 0 bases and J by 2 bases, and 11 bases separated the two germline ends. Germline loops: CDR1 SGHNT, CDR2 YYREEE (reference sequence). This CDR3 region has 15 residues. CDR3 residues: CASSLAVTSQETQYF. As DNA, the CDR3 is TGTGCCAGCAGCTTGGCCGTAACAAGTCAAGAGACCCAGTACTTC.

This chain connects TRBV5-1 to TRBJ2-1; 7 bases align to TRBD1. Germline CDR1 reads SGHRS; CDR2 reads YFSETQ. This CDR3 contains 15 residues. V lost 2 bases and J lost 5; bases outside the gene matches: 7. In nucleotides, the CDR3 is TGCGCCAGCAGCTTCTCCGGGACAGCAAACAATGAGCAGTTCTTC. This encodes CASSFSGTANNEQFF.

This clone was seen only a few times. J is TRBJ2-3 and V is TRBV7-2; no reliable D call. The CDR3 is made up of 14 amino acids. The germline V gene encodes CDR1 SGHTA and CDR2 FQGNSA. V shed 4 bases and J shed 3 bases, with 11 bases lying between them. CDR3 in DNA: TGTGCCAGCAGCTCTGCCTTTGGTACAGATACGCAGTATTTT. It encodes CASSSAFGTDTQYF.

This clone was found a few times. Other nucleotide sequences from this sample produce the same CDR3. This chain connects TRBV29-1 to TRBJ1-1; unclear D gene. In germline, CDR1 is SQVTM, CDR2 ANQGSEA. V lost 4 bases to trimming and J lost 3 bases, with 12 bases between them. This CDR3 region has 13 residues. CDR3 coding DNA: TGCAGCGTTGCGACGGCTAGGGACACTGAAGCTTTCTTT. This encodes CSVATARDTEAFF.

This clone appeared many times. The gene calls are TRBV7-2 and TRBJ2-1, with a weak D call TRBD2 (5 bases). Germline assignment: CDR1 SGHTA and CDR2 FQGNSA. This CDR3 is built from 13 residues. Trimming shortened V by 4 bases and J by 4 bases, and 8 bases separated the two germline ends. CDR3 sequence reads: CASSSSGYNEQFF. CDR3 coding DNA: TGTGCCAGCAGCTCCAGCGGTTACAATGAGCAGTTCTTC.

The chain links TRBV9 to TRBJ2-1; 8 bases are a match to TRBD2. Germline assignment: CDR1 SGDLS and CDR2 YYNGEE. This CDR3 region has 14 residues. The V segment lost 4 bases and the J segment 6 bases; nucleotides outside the gene matches: 6. This CDR3 reads CASSQAGDRNEQFF. The CDR3 nucleotides are TGTGCCAGCAGCCAAGCGGGAGACCGCAATGAGCAGTTCTTC.

This clone was seen at least ten times. The CDR3 spells CATKETALLKQYF. The DNA for the CDR3 is TGTGCCACCAAAGAAACGGCCCTTTTGAAGCAGTACTTC. The V and J genes are TRBV2 and TRBJ2-7, with D unclear. With 10 bases removed from V and 8 bases from J, the gap between germline ends came to 21 bases. The CDR3 runs to 13 residues. CDR1 and CDR2 from the germline V gene are SNHLY and FYNNEI.

This clone appeared a few times. Other DNA sequences of this sample code for an identical CDR3. CDR3 coding DNA: TGCAGTGCTCCTAGCACAGATACGCAGTATTTT. Translation gives CSAPSTDTQYF. This chain joins TRBV20-1 and TRBJ2-3; no reliable D call. The CDR3 totals 11 residues. Germline lookup yields CDR1 DFQATT and CDR2 SNEGSKA (reference sequence). V lost 5 bases and J lost 0, with 3 bases in between.

As for this clone: Other DNA sequences in this sample translate to the same CDR3. V is TRBV6-5 and J is TRBJ2-1, with D unclear. The CDR3 length is 13 residues. Germline V gene data show CDR1 as MNHEY and CDR2 as SVGAGI. V was trimmed by 5 bases and J by 0 bases, leaving 5 bases between them. In DNA, the CDR3 is TGTGCCAGCAGTCTTGACTCCTACAATGAGCAGTTCTTC. Translated: CASSLDSYNEQFF.

A few counts support this clone. The chain couples TRBV29-1 to TRBJ2-3; D is unclear. V lost 7 bases to trimming and J lost 2 bases, with 10 bases between them. Per germline, CDR1 SQVTM and CDR2 ANQGSEA. CDR3 length equals 12 residues. The CDR3 DNA reads as TGCAGCGCTAACAGAGACACAGATACGCAGTATTTT. Amino acid sequence: CSANRDTDTQYF.

This clone has a handful of counts. CDR3 sequence reads: CASSDSGGDFLSTYEQYF. The DNA of the CDR3 is TGTGCCAGCTCAGACAGCGGGGGAGACTTTCTCAGCACCTACGAGCAGTACTTC. The chain uses TRBV18 and TRBJ2-7, with TRBD2 identical over 8 bases. J lost 2 bases, V lost 5 bases, and 17 bases had no gene match. Germline CDR1 reads KGHSH; CDR2 reads LQKENI. This CDR3 region has 18 residues.

This clone was seen only a few times. The CDR3 loop reads CSANEGGTGELFF. CDR3 sequence (DNA): TGCAGCGCTAACGAAGGGGGTACCGGGGAGCTGTTTTTT. The rearrangement uses TRBV29-1 and TRBJ2-2; tentative D call: TRBD1 (6 bases). Germline values: CDR1 SQVTM, CDR2 ANQGSEA. The V gene lost 7 bases and the J gene lost 5 bases, with 14 bases spanning the gap. This CDR3 spans 13 amino acids.